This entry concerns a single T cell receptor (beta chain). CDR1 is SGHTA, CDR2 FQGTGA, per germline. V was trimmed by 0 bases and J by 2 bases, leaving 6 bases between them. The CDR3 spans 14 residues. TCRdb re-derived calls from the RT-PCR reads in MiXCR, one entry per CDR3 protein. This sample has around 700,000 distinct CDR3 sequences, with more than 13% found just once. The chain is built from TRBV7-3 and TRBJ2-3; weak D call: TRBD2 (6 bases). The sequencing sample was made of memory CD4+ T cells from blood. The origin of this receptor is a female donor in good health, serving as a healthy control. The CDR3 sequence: CASSLTGLTDTQYF. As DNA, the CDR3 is TGTGCCAGCAGCTTAACGGGACTCACAGATACGCAGTATTTT.